Below, 10 T cell receptor beta chains from the same sample are listed, as sequenced in a study of blood T cell repertoires in COVID-19. Sequencing was performed with immunoSEQ multiplex PCR; in TCRdb, only in-frame clones are kept and a portion is missing. The data contain about 180,000 clones, over 60% of them singletons. The sequencing input was peripheral blood. The receptors shown here come from a woman between 70 and 85 years old with acute or convalescent COVID-19.

This clone turned up a few times. V is TRBV11-2 and J is TRBJ2-5; 7 nucleotides match TRBD1. There are 15 residues in the CDR3. CDR1 SGHAT and CDR2 FQNNGV come from the germline V gene. J lost 5 bases, V lost 1 base, and 7 bases had no gene match. Here the CDR3 reads CASSLGTGYGETQYF. In DNA form, the CDR3 reads TGTGCCAGCAGCTTAGGGACAGGCTATGGGGAGACCCAGTACTTC. Full variable domain (outside the CDR3, taken from reference TRBV11-2 and TRBJ2-5): EAGVAQSPRYKIIEKRQSVAFWCNPISGHATLYWYQQILGQGPKLLIQFQNNGVVDDSQLPKDRFSAERLKGVDSTLKIQPAKLEDSAVYLCASSLGTGYGETQYFGPGTRLLVL.

The chain employs TRBV5-1 and TRBJ2-1, with 10 positions matching TRBD2. V lost 4 bases, J lost 5 bases, and 9 bases stayed unmatched. Germline CDR1 SGHRS, CDR2 YFSETQ. The CDR3 covers 16 residues. CDR3 nucleotide sequence: TGCGCCAGCAGCCCGGGAGGGAGCGGGAGGGACAATGAGCAGTTCTTC. Translated: CASSPGGSGRDNEQFF.

The chain links TRBV20-1 to TRBJ2-7; 7 bases line up with TRBD1. The CDR3 spans 13 residues. Per germline, CDR1 DFQATT and CDR2 SNEGSKA (reference sequence). V trimming: 3 bases; J trimming: 2 bases; junction bases outside the gene matches: 4. The CDR3 DNA reads TGCAGTGCTAGTCGGACAGGAGCCTACGAGCAGTACTTC. Its translation: CSASRTGAYEQYF.

J is TRBJ2-3 and V is TRBV4-1, with 8 positions matching TRBD1. The CDR3 extends over 17 amino acids. V trimming: 3 bases; J trimming: 1 base; junction bases outside the gene matches: 9. Germline CDR1 is MGHRA and CDR2 is YSYEKL. The CDR3 region has the DNA TGCGCCAGCAGCCAGGGAAAGGACAGGGTCGGCACAGATACGCAGTATTTT. Its translation is CASSQGKDRVGTDTQYF.

The J gene is TRBJ2-7, the V gene TRBV18; 7 nucleotides match TRBD1. V lost 4 bases, J lost 3 bases, and 0 bases stayed unmatched. This CDR3 has 12 residues. Germline CDR1 KGHSH, CDR2 LQKENI. In nucleotides, the CDR3 is TGTGCCAGCTCACGGGACAGCTACGAGCAGTACTTC. Translation gives CASSRDSYEQYF.

In this sample, this clone turned up once. J is TRBJ1-1 and V is TRBV19; a weak D match, TRBD1 (5 bases). CDR3 length: 16 residues. Trimming stripped 4 bases from V and 1 base from J, with 16 bases between. CDR1 LNHDA and CDR2 SQIVND come from the germline V gene (reference sequence). The CDR3 DNA sequence: TGTGCCAGTAGTACCCTAGCGACAGCGCCGAACACTGAAGCTTTCTTT. Its protein product is CASSTLATAPNTEAFF.

This clone rates as medium-sized. V gene TRBV19 combines with J gene TRBJ2-7, with 8 bases matching TRBD1. V gave up 6 bases and J gave up 4 bases; unmatched junction bases: 5. Germline loops: CDR1 LNHDA, CDR2 SQIVND (reference sequence). The CDR3 contains 13 residues. The CDR3 spells CASRAGGSYEQYF. The CDR3, as DNA: TGTGCCAGTAGGGCAGGGGGCTCTTACGAGCAGTACTTC.

There are a few counts of this clone. This chain uses TRBV18 with TRBJ1-1, with a tentative D call TRBD1 (6 bases). The germline CDR1 and CDR2 sequences are KGHSH and LQKENI. This CDR3 is 14 amino acids long. V was trimmed by 6 bases and J by 1 base, leaving 12 bases between them. The CDR3 here is CASSRGHTNTEAFF. CDR3 in DNA: TGTGCCAGCTCCCGGGGACATACGAACACTGAAGCTTTCTTT. Full variable domain (missing parts from reference TRBV18 and TRBJ1-1): NAGVMQNPRHLVRRRGQEARLRCSPMKGHSHVYWYRQLPEEGLKFMVYLQKENIIDESGMPKERFSAEFPKEGPSILRIQQVVRGDSAAYFCASSRGHTNTEAFFGQGTRLTVV.

The V and J genes are TRBV6-1 and TRBJ1-1; 7 bases agree with TRBD1. Germline V gene sequence: CDR1 MNHNS, CDR2 SASEGT. This CDR3 region has 15 residues. V dropped 0 bases and J dropped 5; count of bases not matched to a gene: 6. The CDR3 DNA reads as TGTGCCAGCAGTGAAGCAGGGGGCGCAGGGACTGAAGCTTTCTTT. Amino acid sequence: CASSEAGGAGTEAFF.

This clone was recorded only once. The chain is built from TRBV27 and TRBJ2-1; TRBD1 matches 9 bases. Germline V gene lookup returns CDR1 MNHEY and CDR2 SMNVEV (reference sequence). The CDR3 contains 15 residues. V was pared by 5 bases and J by 9 bases, with 11 bases of the junction left unmatched. The CDR3 reads CASSPSGTGNSEQFF. The DNA for the CDR3 is TGTGCCAGCAGTCCATCCGGGACAGGGAACAGTGAGCAGTTCTTC.